These 6 T cell receptor beta chains were sequenced from one sample in a study of beta chain features in type 1 diabetes. Study-wide findings and caveats: TCRB CDR3s from Type 1 diabetes patients were moderately but significantly shorter in all four CD4+ subsets.

Every bit of the isolated RNA underwent reverse transcription, so sequencing read expressed TCRB transcripts. Here immunoSEQ multiplex PCR was the method, and the copy in TCRdb shows in-frame clones only, minus some. The sample contains under 400,000 clones, over 10% of which appear only once. What these receptors recognize is not known. Sample: naive CD4+ T cells from blood. These receptor sequences come from a woman aged 18-30 years with type 1 diabetes.

This rearrangement joins TRBV7-3 to TRBJ2-1; 9 positions agree with TRBD2. The J segment lost 5 bases and the V segment lost 2 bases, leaving 4 bases of the junction unmatched. Germline V CDR1 and CDR2: SGHTA, FQGTGA. CDR3 size: 15 residues. The CDR3 bases are TGTGCCAGCAGCTTACGGTCTAGCGGGGACAATGAGCAGTTCTTC. As protein: CASSLRSSGDNEQFF.

This clone was observed a handful of times. The rearrangement joins TRBV28 to TRBJ2-7, with TRBD2 identical over 10 bases. This CDR3 has 15 amino acids. The V gene's germline CDR1 is MDHEN and CDR2 SYDVKM. The trim removed 4 bases at V and 2 bases at J, leaving 5 bases unmatched. This chain's CDR3 is CASSSRLAGPYEQYF. The CDR3 DNA sequence: TGTGCCAGCAGTTCCCGACTAGCGGGTCCCTACGAGCAGTACTTC. Filled out from reference TRBV28 and TRBJ2-7, the complete variable domain reads DVKVTQSSRYLVKRTGEKVFLECVQDMDHENMFWYRQDPGLGLRLIYFSYDVKMKEKGDIPEGYSVSREKKERFSLILESASTNQTSMYLCASSSRLAGPYEQYFGPGTRLTVT.

This clone has just a few counts. This sequence joins TRBV30 and TRBJ1-5; 11 bases match TRBD1. In germline, CDR1 is GTSNPN, CDR2 SVGIG (reference sequence). CDR3 length: 14 residues. Trimming at V came to 3 bases and at J to 7 bases, leaving 5 bases not matched to a gene. CDR3 sequence reads: CAWSLGQGGQPQHF. For the CDR3, the DNA is TGTGCCTGGAGCCTGGGACAGGGGGGGCAGCCCCAGCATTTT.

The V call is TRBV19, the J call TRBJ2-3; D call uncertain. Germline V gene lookup returns CDR1 LNHDA and CDR2 SQIVND (reference sequence). The CDR3 is 12 amino acids. V lost 6 bases to trimming and J lost 2 bases, with 6 bases between them. CDR3: CASRASTDTQYF. CDR3 in DNA: TGTGCCAGTAGAGCCTCCACAGATACGCAGTATTTT.

This chain joins TRBV10-3 and TRBJ2-5; D may be TRBD2 (5 bases). CDR1 is ENHRY, CDR2 SYGVKD, per germline. The V end lost 6 bases, the J end lost 5 bases, and 13 bases lay between the germline ends. The CDR3 contains 13 residues. The CDR3 region is CAIRPDREETQYF. In nucleotides, the CDR3 is TGTGCCATCAGACCGGATAGGGAGGAGACCCAGTACTTC.

The sample holds a few counts of this clone. The genes are TRBV28 and TRBJ2-7; D ambiguous. CDR3 length equals 11 residues. Trimming stripped 6 bases from V and 3 bases from J, with 6 bases between. Germline V gene data show CDR1 as MDHEN and CDR2 as SYDVKM. The CDR3 region has the DNA TGTGCCAGCAGGGCACACTACGAGCAGTACTTC. As protein: CASRAHYEQYF.